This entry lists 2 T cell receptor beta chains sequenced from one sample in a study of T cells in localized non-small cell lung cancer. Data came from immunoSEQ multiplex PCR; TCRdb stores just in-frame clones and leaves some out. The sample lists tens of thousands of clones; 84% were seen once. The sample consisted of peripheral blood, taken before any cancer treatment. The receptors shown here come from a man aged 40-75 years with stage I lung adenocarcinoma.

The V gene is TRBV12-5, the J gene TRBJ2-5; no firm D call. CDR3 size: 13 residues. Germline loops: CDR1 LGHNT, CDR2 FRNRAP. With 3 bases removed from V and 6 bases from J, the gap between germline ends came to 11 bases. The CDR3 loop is CASGFRLEKTQYF. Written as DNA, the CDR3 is TGTGCTAGTGGTTTCCGTTTAGAAAAGACCCAGTACTTC.

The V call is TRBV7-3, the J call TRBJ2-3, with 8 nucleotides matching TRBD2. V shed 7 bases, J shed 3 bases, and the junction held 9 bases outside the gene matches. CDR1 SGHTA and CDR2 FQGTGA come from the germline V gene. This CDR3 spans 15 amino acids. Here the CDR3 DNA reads TGTGCCAGCACCCCGGGGGGGCCTGTAACAGATACGCAGTATTTT. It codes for CASTPGGPVTDTQYF.